Sequencing of this T cell receptor (beta chain) was carried out in a study of blood T cell repertoires in COVID-19. Clones were read by immunoSEQ multiplex PCR, and TCRdb kept only the in-frame ones, dropping some. Among 150,000 to 200,000 clones listed, over 75% were seen once. V dropped 1 base and J dropped 7; count of bases not matched to a gene: 11. The CDR3 totals 17 residues. Germline lookup yields CDR1 LGHDT and CDR2 YNNKEL (reference sequence). The receptor comes from a man between 45 and 60 years old who had recovered from COVID-19. V and J are TRBV3-1 (or the pseudogene TRBV3-2) and TRBJ2-7; 12 bases align to TRBD1. The specimen sequenced was PBMCs or T cells enriched from blood (not recorded which). This CDR3 reads CASSQVGQGALGWEQYF. As DNA, the CDR3 is TGTGCCAGCAGCCAAGTGGGACAGGGGGCCCTAGGGTGGGAGCAGTACTTC.